This passage covers 31 T cell receptor beta chains from one sample sequenced in a study of radiation and T cells in renal cell carcinoma. This table comes from immunoSEQ multiplex PCR, and its TCRdb copy is limited to in-frame clones, with some not included. The sample yields tens of thousands of clones, just over 75% seen once. This sample's time point: blood 2 weeks post-SBRT. Treatment noted: 15 Gy SBRT to primary tumor, nephrectomy 4 weeks later. This specimen consisted of blood, obtained from a patient whose treatment included radiotherapy and nephrectomy. Receptors were obtained from a man aged 55-75 years with renal cell carcinoma.

The chain has TRBV18 and TRBJ2-4; 10 bases line up with TRBD1. V was pared by 4 bases and J by 7 bases, with 4 bases of the junction left unmatched. The CDR3 has 14 residues. Germline V gene sequence: CDR1 KGHSH, CDR2 LQKENI. This CDR3 reads CASSRTGGENIQYF. The CDR3 DNA follows: TGTGCCAGCTCACGGACAGGGGGAGAGAACATTCAGTACTTC.

The chain links TRBV11-2 to TRBJ2-3, with 8 bases aligning to TRBD2. Germline V CDR1 and CDR2: SGHAT, FQNNGV. V shed 1 base, J shed 0 bases, and the junction held 6 bases outside the gene matches. This CDR3 has 17 amino acids. The CDR3 loop reads CASSLGYGTRSTDTQYF. Written as DNA, the CDR3 is TGTGCCAGCAGCTTAGGTTACGGGACTAGGAGCACAGATACGCAGTATTTT.

This sequence joins TRBV30 and TRBJ2-3, with 7 bases lining up with TRBD2. The length of the CDR3 is 16 residues. J was trimmed by 3 bases and V by 1 base; bases with no gene match: 10. Germline V lookup: CDR1 GTSNPN, CDR2 SVGIG (reference sequence). The CDR3 reads CAWSDPWAGETDTQYF. As DNA, the CDR3 is TGTGCCTGGAGTGACCCCTGGGCGGGGGAAACAGATACGCAGTATTTT.

The chain couples TRBV5-1 to TRBJ2-7; either TRBD1 or TRBD2 may fit D (6 bases each). The CDR3 has 15 amino acids. Trimming took off 3 bases at V and 5 bases at J, with 18 bases between the two ends. Germline CDR1 reads SGHRS; CDR2 reads YFSETQ. As DNA, the CDR3 is TGCGCCAGCAGCTGGACCGGGACGGGGGCCGACGAGCAGTACGTC. Translated, it gives CASSWTGTGADEQYV.

This chain connects TRBV5-5 to TRBJ1-5; no reliable D call. Germline-derived CDR1 and CDR2 are SGHKS and YYEKEE (reference sequence). The CDR3 spans 14 residues. The V end lost 0 bases, the J end lost 9 bases, and 13 bases lay between the germline ends. CDR3 sequence (DNA): TGTGCCAGCAGCTTGGAGGCAGAGTCGGGGCCCCAGCATTTT. This gives the protein CASSLEAESGPQHF.

The chain has TRBV5-1 and TRBJ1-2; D is ambiguous. V was pared by 0 bases and J by 0 bases, with 9 bases between. The CDR3 has 15 amino acids. Germline CDR1 SGHRS, CDR2 YFSETQ. The CDR3 DNA reads TGCGCCAGCAGCTTGGTGCCAGGAGCTAACTATGGCTACACCTTC. It specifies CASSLVPGANYGYTF.

The chain carries TRBV7-9 and TRBJ2-2; TRBD1 matches at 11 bases. This CDR3 spans 19 amino acids. Germline CDR1 SEHNR, CDR2 FQNEAQ (reference sequence). After removal of 4 bases from V and 4 bases from J, the junction contained 14 bases not matched to a gene. CDR3 sequence (DNA): TGTGCCAGCAGCTACTCCCCCGGGACAGGGGGAGGCAGCACCGGGGAGCTGTTTTTT. It encodes CASSYSPGTGGGSTGELFF. Combining the CDR3 with reference TRBV7-9 and TRBJ2-2 gives the whole variable domain DTGVSQNPRHKITKRGQNVTFRCDPISEHNRLYWYRQTLGQGPEFLTYFQNEAQLEKSRLLSDRFSAERPKGSFSTLEIQRTEQGDSAMYLCASSYSPGTGGGSTGELFFGEGSRLTVL.

V is TRBV30 and J is TRBJ1-2; no clear D. The CDR3 covers 14 residues. Germline assignment: CDR1 GTSNPN and CDR2 SVGIG (reference sequence). V dropped 0 bases and J dropped 5 bases, with 13 bases sitting between them. CDR3 amino acids: CAWSVTGMSYGYTF. The CDR3 bases are TGTGCCTGGAGTGTAACCGGGATGTCTTATGGCTACACCTTC.

This clone was counted between two and nine times. The chain couples TRBV6-5 to TRBJ1-1; D is perhaps TRBD1 (5 bases). Germline loops: CDR1 MNHEY, CDR2 SVGAGI. The CDR3 loop spans 15 amino acids. The V end lost 8 bases, the J end lost 1 base, and 17 bases lay between the germline ends. CDR3 sequence (DNA): TGTGCCAGCCATGGAGTTGGGGCAGGGAACACTGAAGCTTTCTTT. Translated: CASHGVGAGNTEAFF.

The genes are TRBV5-5 and TRBJ2-7; TRBD1 matches 7 bases. CDR3 length: 13 amino acids. J gave up 6 bases and V 4 bases, and 7 bases lay outside the gene matches. Germline lookup yields CDR1 SGHKS and CDR2 YYEKEE (reference sequence). The CDR3 DNA sequence: TGTGCCAGCAGCGTGGGGACAGTCGGCGAGCAGTACGTC. Its protein product is CASSVGTVGEQYV.

The chain carries TRBV10-2 and TRBJ2-1; D is perhaps TRBD1 or TRBD2 (6 bases each). The CDR3 sequence is 14 residues long. Trimming took off 2 bases at V and 2 bases at J, with 7 bases between the two ends. The germline gives CDR1 WSHSY, CDR2 SAAADI. CDR3 region: CASSERGAYNEQFF. The CDR3 region has the DNA TGCGCCAGCAGTGAGAGGGGGGCCTACAATGAGCAGTTCTTC.

The chain couples TRBV11-2 to TRBJ2-7; 9 bases agree with TRBD1. V lost 5 bases to trimming and J lost 3 bases; unmatched junction nucleotides: 5. Germline V CDR1 and CDR2: SGHAT, FQNNGV. The CDR3 runs 14 residues. CDR3 protein: CASSPGQGIYEQYF. CDR3 sequence (DNA): TGTGCCAGCAGCCCGGGACAGGGTATCTACGAGCAGTACTTC. Based on the CDR3 plus reference TRBV11-2 and TRBJ2-7, the full variable domain is EAGVAQSPRYKIIEKRQSVAFWCNPISGHATLYWYQQILGQGPKLLIQFQNNGVVDDSQLPKDRFSAERLKGVDSTLKIQPAKLEDSAVYLCASSPGQGIYEQYFGPGTRLTVT.

The chain has TRBV11-2 and TRBJ1-1; D gene ambiguous. Trimming took off 5 bases at V and 0 bases at J, with 16 bases between the two ends. Germline loops: CDR1 SGHAT, CDR2 FQNNGV. The CDR3 consists of 16 residues. This CDR3 reads CASSPRPDPMNTEAFF. The DNA of the CDR3 is TGTGCCAGCAGCCCCCGGCCAGACCCCATGAACACTGAAGCTTTCTTT. Drawing the rest from reference TRBV11-2 and TRBJ1-1, the complete variable domain is EAGVAQSPRYKIIEKRQSVAFWCNPISGHATLYWYQQILGQGPKLLIQFQNNGVVDDSQLPKDRFSAERLKGVDSTLKIQPAKLEDSAVYLCASSPRPDPMNTEAFFGQGTRLTVV.

V and J are TRBV30 and TRBJ2-3; D is ambiguous. Germline V gives CDR1 GTSNPN, CDR2 SVGIG (reference sequence). This CDR3 is 11 amino acids long. V dropped 0 bases and J dropped 6 bases, with 4 bases sitting between them. In DNA, the CDR3 is TGTGCCTGGAGTGTCCGGGATACGCAGTATTTT. Its translation: CAWSVRDTQYF.

This clone occurred once. V gene TRBV7-9 combines with J gene TRBJ1-1, with D hard to call. Trimming took off 0 bases at V and 0 bases at J, with 11 bases between the two ends. CDR3 size: 16 residues. Germline CDR1 SEHNR, CDR2 FQNEAQ (reference sequence). CDR3 bases: TGTGCCAGCAGCTTAGCGCGGCTTCTAATGAACACTGAAGCTTTCTTT. Its protein product is CASSLARLLMNTEAFF.

V and J are TRBV6-1 and TRBJ1-1; possibly TRBD1 for D (5 bases). The CDR3 spans 12 residues. Germline CDR1 and CDR2: MNHNS and SASEGT. V lost 1 base and J 9 bases, leaving 9 bases between the germline ends. The CDR3, as DNA: TGTGCCAGCAGTGAAGGGGACCTCCAAGCTTTCTTT. Residues: CASSEGDLQAFF.

The gene calls are TRBV7-2 and TRBJ2-4; possible D gene TRBD2, 5 bases. The V end lost 5 bases, the J end lost 5 bases, and 13 bases lay between the germline ends. This CDR3 comprises 14 residues. Germline CDR1 is SGHTA and CDR2 is FQGNSA. The CDR3 bases are TGTGCCAGCAGCCTTACTAGTACCCAAAACATTCAGTACTTC. It yields the protein CASSLTSTQNIQYF.

The gene calls are TRBV10-1 and TRBJ2-7; possibly TRBD1 or TRBD2 for D (5 bases each). Germline V gene sequence: CDR1 WNHNN, CDR2 SYGVQD (reference sequence). V lost 0 bases to trimming and J lost 0 bases, with 12 bases between them. CDR3 length: 16 amino acids. This CDR3 is CASSESRDPRSYEQYF. In nucleotides, the CDR3 is TGCGCCAGCAGTGAGTCGAGGGACCCGCGCTCCTACGAGCAGTACTTC.

CDR3: CASSPPNSGKSSYEQYV. Written as DNA, the CDR3 is TGTGCCAGCAGCCCACCAAATAGCGGGAAGAGCTCCTACGAGCAGTACGTC. The rearrangement links TRBV11-1 to TRBJ2-7, with 8 positions matching TRBD2. CDR1 is SGHAT and CDR2 is FQDESV in the germline V gene (reference sequence). CDR3 size: 17 residues. The junction had 12 bases not matched to a gene; V was cut back by 5 bases and J by 0 bases.

V gene TRBV2 combines with J gene TRBJ2-3; D is ambiguous. Germline V CDR1 and CDR2: SNHLY, FYNNEI. This CDR3 spans 11 amino acids. Trimming cost V 4 bases and J 6 bases, with 5 bases left between them. CDR3 nucleotides: TGTGCCAGCAGTGTACGGGATACGCAGTATTTT. This sequence encodes CASSVRDTQYF.

This rearrangement joins TRBV19 to TRBJ1-1; D may be TRBD1 (5 bases). The V gene's germline CDR1 is LNHDA and CDR2 SQIVND (reference sequence). Deletions cut 1 base from V and 6 bases from J, with 18 bases between. This CDR3 spans 16 amino acids. CDR3 in DNA: TGTGCCAGTAGTATAGGAAGGTATGGGGGGGTGGCTGAAGCTTTCTTT. Its translation is CASSIGRYGGVAEAFF.

In its sample, this clone is large. The V call is TRBV18, the J call TRBJ1-5; D gene ambiguous. The CDR3 contains 16 residues. Germline V gene sequence: CDR1 KGHSH, CDR2 LQKENI. V shed 2 bases and J shed 2 bases, with 13 bases lying between them. CDR3 sequence: CASSPVGPVGNQPQHF. CDR3 DNA sequence: TGTGCCAGCTCACCAGTGGGCCCTGTCGGCAATCAGCCCCAGCATTTT.

The chain has TRBV6-6 and TRBJ2-1; D might be TRBD1 or TRBD2, each matching 5 bases. This CDR3 contains 15 residues. Germline assignment: CDR1 MNHNY and CDR2 SVGAGI (reference sequence). V lost 0 bases and J lost 7, with 13 bases in between. CDR3 in DNA: TGTGCCAGCAGTTACTCGAGGGGCGGTGGGAATGAGCAGTTCTTC. Its protein product is CASSYSRGGGNEQFF.

As to this clone: This sample also contains other DNA sequences that code for the same CDR3. This chain connects TRBV10-3 to TRBJ1-1; D is unclear. CDR1 and CDR2 (germline): ENHRY, SYGVKD. The CDR3 has 11 residues. Between the trimmed V and J ends, which lost 2 bases and 5 bases, there was a span of 3 bases. The CDR3 region is CAISEGTEAFF. The DNA for the CDR3 is TGTGCCATCAGTGAGGGGACTGAAGCTTTCTTT.

The V gene is TRBV6-1, the J gene TRBJ2-1; a weak D match, TRBD1 (5 bases). The CDR3 extends over 16 amino acids. V lost 2 bases to trimming and J lost 1 base, with 12 bases between them. Germline CDR1 and CDR2: MNHNS and SASEGT. This CDR3 reads CASSEKRSGSYNEQFF. CDR3 DNA: TGTGCCAGCAGTGAAAAGAGGTCAGGGTCCTACAATGAGCAGTTCTTC.

The chain employs TRBV2 and TRBJ2-1; D may be TRBD1 (6 bases). The CDR3 totals 15 residues. CDR1 is SNHLY and CDR2 is FYNNEI in the germline V gene. The germline V and J ends were trimmed by 5 bases and 1 base, with 12 bases remaining between them. The CDR3 bases are TGTGCCAGCAGTCAGACAGGCGAATCCTACAATGAGCAGTTCTTC. The encoded protein is CASSQTGESYNEQFF.

The chain links TRBV5-6 to TRBJ1-1, with TRBD1 matching over 7 bases. The CDR3 length is 17 residues. Germline-derived CDR1 and CDR2 are SGHDT and YYEEEE. V trimming: 4 bases; J trimming: 0 bases; junction bases outside the gene matches: 12. The CDR3 is CASSATLGGAVNTEAFF. The DNA of the CDR3 is TGTGCCAGCAGCGCAACCCTAGGGGGCGCCGTGAACACTGAAGCTTTCTTT.

The chain carries TRBV15 and TRBJ1-2; 7 nucleotides align to TRBD1. CDR3 length: 12 residues. Germline V gives CDR1 LNHNV, CDR2 YYDKDF (reference sequence). The V segment lost 1 base and the J segment 8 bases; nucleotides outside the gene matches: 1. CDR3 nucleotide sequence: TGTGCCACCAGCAGAGCACAGGGGGGCTACACCTTC. Translated: CATSRAQGGYTF.

The rearrangement joins TRBV6-5 to TRBJ2-1, with D maybe TRBD1 (5 bases). The CDR3 sequence is 14 residues long. V was cut by 0 bases and J by 8 bases, with 11 bases left in between. The germline CDR1 and CDR2 sequences are MNHEY and SVGAGI. DNA of the CDR3: TGTGCCAGCAGTTACTCGACCAGGGCCGATGAGCAGTTCTTC. Residues: CASSYSTRADEQFF.

The gene calls are TRBV7-6 and TRBJ2-7; 13 nucleotides align to TRBD2. CDR1 and CDR2 (germline): SGHVS, FNYEAQ. The CDR3 covers 17 residues. V lost 1 base and J lost 4; bases outside the gene matches: 7. The CDR3 sequence: CASSLVGTSGEGYEQYF. CDR3 in DNA: TGTGCCAGCAGCTTAGTGGGGACTAGCGGGGAGGGTTACGAGCAGTACTTC.

CDR3 sequence (DNA): TGTGCCAGCAGCCCCAAGGGACTCCAGTGGGCTGAAGCTTTCTTT. Translating gives CASSPKGLQWAEAFF. V and J are TRBV5-8 and TRBJ1-1, with D possibly TRBD1 on 5 matching bases. The V gene's germline CDR1 is SGHTS and CDR2 YDEGEE. CDR3 length: 15 amino acids. Trimming removed 4 bases from V and 6 bases from J, with 19 bases in between.